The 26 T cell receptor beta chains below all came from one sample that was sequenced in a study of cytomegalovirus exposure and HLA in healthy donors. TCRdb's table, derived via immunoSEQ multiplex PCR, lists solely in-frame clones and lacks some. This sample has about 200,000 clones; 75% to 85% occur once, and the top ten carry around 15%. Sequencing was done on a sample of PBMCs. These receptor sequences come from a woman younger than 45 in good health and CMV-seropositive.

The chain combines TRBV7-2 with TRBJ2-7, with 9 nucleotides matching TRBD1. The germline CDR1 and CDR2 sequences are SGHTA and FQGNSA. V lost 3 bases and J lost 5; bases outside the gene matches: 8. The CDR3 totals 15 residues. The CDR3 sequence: CASSFRTGQGNEQYF. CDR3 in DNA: TGTGCCAGCAGCTTCAGAACGGGACAGGGTAACGAGCAGTACTTC. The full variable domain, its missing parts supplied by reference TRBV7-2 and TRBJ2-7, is GAGVSQSPSNKVTEKGKDVELRCDPISGHTALYWYRQSLGQGLEFLIYFQGNSAPDKSGLPSDRFSAERTGGSVSTLTIQRTQQEDSAVYLCASSFRTGQGNEQYFGPGTRLTVT.

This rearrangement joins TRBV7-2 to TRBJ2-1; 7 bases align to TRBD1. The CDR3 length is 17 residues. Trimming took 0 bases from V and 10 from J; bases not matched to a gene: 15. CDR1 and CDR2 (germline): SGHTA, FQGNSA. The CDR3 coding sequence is TGTGCCAGCAGCTTAGCGACCTTCGGGACAGTCGTTGTAGAGCAGTTCTTC. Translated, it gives CASSLATFGTVVVEQFF.

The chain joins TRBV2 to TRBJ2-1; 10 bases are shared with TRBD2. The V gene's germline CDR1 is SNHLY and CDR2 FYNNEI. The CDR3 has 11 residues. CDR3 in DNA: TGTGTGGGACTAGCGAAGAATGAGCAGTTCTTC. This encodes CVGLAKNEQFF.

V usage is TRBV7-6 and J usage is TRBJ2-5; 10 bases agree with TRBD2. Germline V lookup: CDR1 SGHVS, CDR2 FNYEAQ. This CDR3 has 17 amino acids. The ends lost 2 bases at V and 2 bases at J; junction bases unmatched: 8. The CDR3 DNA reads TGTGCCAGCAGCTTAAGGTCTAGCGGGAGTCCTCAAGAGACCCAGTACTTC. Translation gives CASSLRSSGSPQETQYF. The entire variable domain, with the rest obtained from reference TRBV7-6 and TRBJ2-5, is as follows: GAGVSQSPRYKVTKRGQDVALRCDPISGHVSLYWYRQALGQGPEFLTYFNYEAQQDKSGLPNDRFSAERPEGSISTLTIQRTEQRDSAMYRCASSLRSSGSPQETQYFGPGTRLLVL.

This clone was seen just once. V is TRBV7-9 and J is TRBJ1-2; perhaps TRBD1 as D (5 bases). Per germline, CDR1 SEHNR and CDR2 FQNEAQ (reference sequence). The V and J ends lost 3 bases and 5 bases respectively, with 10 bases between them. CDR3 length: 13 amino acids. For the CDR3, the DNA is TGTGCCAGCAGCTTGGACACGGAGTATGGCTACACCTTC. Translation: CASSLDTEYGYTF.

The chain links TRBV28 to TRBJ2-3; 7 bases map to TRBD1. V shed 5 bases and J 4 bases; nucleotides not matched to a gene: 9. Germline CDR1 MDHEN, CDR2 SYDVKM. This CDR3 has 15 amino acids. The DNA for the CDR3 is TGTGCCAGCAGTACGACAGGGTTGGGGCCAGATACGCAGTATTTT. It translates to CASSTTGLGPDTQYF.

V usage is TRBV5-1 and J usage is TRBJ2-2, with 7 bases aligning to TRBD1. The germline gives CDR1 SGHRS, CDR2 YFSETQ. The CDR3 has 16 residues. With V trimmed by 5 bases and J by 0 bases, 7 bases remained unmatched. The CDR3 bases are TGCGCCAGCAGAGAAAGGACAGGCTCGAACACCGGGGAGCTGTTTTTT. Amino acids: CASRERTGSNTGELFF.

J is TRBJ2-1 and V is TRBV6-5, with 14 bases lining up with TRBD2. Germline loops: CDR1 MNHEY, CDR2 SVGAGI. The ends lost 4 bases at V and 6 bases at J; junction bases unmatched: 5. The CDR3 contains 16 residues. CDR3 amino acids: CASSSGTSGRGNEQFF. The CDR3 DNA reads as TGTGCCAGCAGTTCCGGGACTAGCGGGAGAGGCAATGAGCAGTTCTTC.

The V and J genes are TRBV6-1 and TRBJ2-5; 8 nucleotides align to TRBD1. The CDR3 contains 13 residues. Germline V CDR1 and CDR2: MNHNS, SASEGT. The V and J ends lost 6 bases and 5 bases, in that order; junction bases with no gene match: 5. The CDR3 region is CASRWTGIETQYF. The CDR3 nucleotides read TGTGCCAGCAGATGGACAGGGATCGAGACCCAGTACTTC.

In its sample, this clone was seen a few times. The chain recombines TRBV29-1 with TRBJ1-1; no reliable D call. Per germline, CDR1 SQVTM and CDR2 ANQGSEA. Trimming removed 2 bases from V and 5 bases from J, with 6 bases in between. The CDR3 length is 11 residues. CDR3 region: CSVERRTEAFF. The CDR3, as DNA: TGCAGCGTTGAACGCCGGACTGAAGCTTTCTTT.

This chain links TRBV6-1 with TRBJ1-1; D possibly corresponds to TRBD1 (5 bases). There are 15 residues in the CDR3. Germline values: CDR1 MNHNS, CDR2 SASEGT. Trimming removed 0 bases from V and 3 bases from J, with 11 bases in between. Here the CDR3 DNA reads TGTGCCAGCAGTGAAGCTTCGGGGGGGGACACTGAAGCTTTCTTT. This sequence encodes CASSEASGGDTEAFF.

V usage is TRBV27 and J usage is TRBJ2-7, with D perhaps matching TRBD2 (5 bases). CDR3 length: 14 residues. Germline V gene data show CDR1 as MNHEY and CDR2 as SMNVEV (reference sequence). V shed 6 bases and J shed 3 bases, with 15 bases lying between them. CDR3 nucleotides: TGTGCCAGCAGCGGCGGGTCAGAAGTCTACGAGCAGTACTTC. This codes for CASSGGSEVYEQYF.

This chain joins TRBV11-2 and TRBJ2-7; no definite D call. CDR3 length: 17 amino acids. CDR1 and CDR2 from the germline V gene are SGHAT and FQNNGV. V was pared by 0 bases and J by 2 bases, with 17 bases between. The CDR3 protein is CASSLDLGHDTPYEQYF. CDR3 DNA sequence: TGTGCCAGCAGCTTAGATTTGGGCCATGACACCCCCTACGAGCAGTACTTC.

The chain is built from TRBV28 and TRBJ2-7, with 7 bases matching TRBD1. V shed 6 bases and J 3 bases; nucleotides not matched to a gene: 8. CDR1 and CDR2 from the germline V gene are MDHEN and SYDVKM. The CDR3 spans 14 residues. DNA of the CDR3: TGTGCCAGCAGCATACAGGGGTTGCTCTACGAGCAGTACTTC. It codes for CASSIQGLLYEQYF.

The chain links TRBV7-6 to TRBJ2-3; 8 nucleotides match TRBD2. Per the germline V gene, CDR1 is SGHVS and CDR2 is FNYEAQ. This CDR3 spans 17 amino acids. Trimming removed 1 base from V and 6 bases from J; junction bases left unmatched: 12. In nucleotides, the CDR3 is TGTGCCAGCAGCTTAGAGGTTAGCGGGACCACCCAGGATACGCAGTATTTT. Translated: CASSLEVSGTTQDTQYF.

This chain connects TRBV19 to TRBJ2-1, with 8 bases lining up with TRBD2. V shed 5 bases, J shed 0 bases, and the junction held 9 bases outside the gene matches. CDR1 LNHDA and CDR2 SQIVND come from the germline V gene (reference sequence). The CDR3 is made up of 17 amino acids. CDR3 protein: CASSFPTSGSSYNEQFF. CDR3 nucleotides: TGTGCCAGTAGTTTTCCAACTAGCGGAAGCTCCTACAATGAGCAGTTCTTC.

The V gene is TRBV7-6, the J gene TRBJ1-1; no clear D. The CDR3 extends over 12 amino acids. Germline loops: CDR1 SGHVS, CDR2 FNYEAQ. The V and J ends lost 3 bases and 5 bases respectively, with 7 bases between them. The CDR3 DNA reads TGTGCCAGCAGCTTCCCGGGGACTGAAGCTTTCTTT. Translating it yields CASSFPGTEAFF.

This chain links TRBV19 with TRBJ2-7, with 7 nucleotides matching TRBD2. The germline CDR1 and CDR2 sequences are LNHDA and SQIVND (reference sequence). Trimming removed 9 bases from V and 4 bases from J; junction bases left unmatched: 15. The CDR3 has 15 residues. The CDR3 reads CARRSRRREWYEQYF. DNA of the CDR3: TGTGCCAGGAGGTCGAGGAGGCGGGAGTGGTACGAGCAGTACTTC. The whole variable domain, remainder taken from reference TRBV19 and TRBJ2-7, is DGGITQSPKYLFRKEGQNVTLSCEQNLNHDAMYWYRQDPGQGLRLIYYSQIVNDFQKGDIAEGYSVSREKKESFPLTVTSAQKNPTAFYLCARRSRRREWYEQYFGPGTRLTVT.

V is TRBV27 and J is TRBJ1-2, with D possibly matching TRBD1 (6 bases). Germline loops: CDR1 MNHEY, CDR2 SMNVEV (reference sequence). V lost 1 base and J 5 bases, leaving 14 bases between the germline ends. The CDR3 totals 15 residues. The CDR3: CASSLLGDTAYGYTF. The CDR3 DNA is TGTGCCAGCAGTTTATTAGGGGACACCGCTTATGGCTACACCTTC.

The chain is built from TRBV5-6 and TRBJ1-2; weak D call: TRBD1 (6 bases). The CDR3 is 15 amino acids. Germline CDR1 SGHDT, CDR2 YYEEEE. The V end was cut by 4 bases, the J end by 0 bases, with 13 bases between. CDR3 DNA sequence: TGTGCCAGCAGCACCCTTTGGACAGCTAACTATGGCTACACCTTC. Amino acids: CASSTLWTANYGYTF.

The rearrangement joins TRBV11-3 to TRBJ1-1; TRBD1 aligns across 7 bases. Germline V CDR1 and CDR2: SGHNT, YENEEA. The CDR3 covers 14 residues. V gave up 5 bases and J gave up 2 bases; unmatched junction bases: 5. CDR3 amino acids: CASSTGQSNTEAFF. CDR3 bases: TGTGCCAGCAGCACGGGACAGTCCAACACTGAAGCTTTCTTT. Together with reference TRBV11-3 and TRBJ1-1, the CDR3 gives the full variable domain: EAGVVQSPRYKIIEKKQPVAFWCNPISGHNTLYWYLQNLGQGPELLIRYENEEAVDDSQLPKDRFSAERLKGVDSTLKIQPAELGDSAVYLCASSTGQSNTEAFFGQGTRLTVV.

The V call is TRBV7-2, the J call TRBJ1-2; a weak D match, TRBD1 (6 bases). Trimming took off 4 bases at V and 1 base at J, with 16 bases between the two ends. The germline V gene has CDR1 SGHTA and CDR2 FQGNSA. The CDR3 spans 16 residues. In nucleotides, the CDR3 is TGTGCCAGCAGCTCCCCCCTAGGACAGCTTAACTATGGCTACACCTTC. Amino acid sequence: CASSSPLGQLNYGYTF.

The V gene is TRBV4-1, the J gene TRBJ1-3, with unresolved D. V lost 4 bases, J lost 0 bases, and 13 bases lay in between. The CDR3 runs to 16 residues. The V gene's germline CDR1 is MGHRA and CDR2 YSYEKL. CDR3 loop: CASSRTDRDSGNTIYF. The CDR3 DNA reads TGCGCCAGCAGCCGAACGGATCGGGACTCTGGAAACACCATATATTTT.

The CDR3 sequence is CASADRAGNTIYF. In DNA form, the CDR3 reads TGTGCCAGTGCGGACAGGGCCGGAAACACCATATATTTT. The V call is TRBV6-6, the J call TRBJ1-3; 8 nucleotides match TRBD1. This CDR3 comprises 13 residues. Trimming removed 9 bases from V and 4 bases from J; junction bases left unmatched: 5. Germline CDR1 MNHNY, CDR2 SVGAGI (reference sequence).

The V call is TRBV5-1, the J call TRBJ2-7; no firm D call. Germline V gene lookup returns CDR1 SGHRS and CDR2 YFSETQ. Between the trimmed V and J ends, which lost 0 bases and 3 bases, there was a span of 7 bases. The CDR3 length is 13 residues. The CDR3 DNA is TGCGCCAGCAGCTTGGATATTCTCTACGAGCAGTACTTC. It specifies CASSLDILYEQYF. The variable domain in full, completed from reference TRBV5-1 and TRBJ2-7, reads KAGVTQTPRYLIKTRGQQVTLSCSPISGHRSVSWYQQTPGQGLQFLFEYFSETQRNKGNFPGRFSGRQFSNSRSEMNVSTLELGDSALYLCASSLDILYEQYFGPGTRLTVT.

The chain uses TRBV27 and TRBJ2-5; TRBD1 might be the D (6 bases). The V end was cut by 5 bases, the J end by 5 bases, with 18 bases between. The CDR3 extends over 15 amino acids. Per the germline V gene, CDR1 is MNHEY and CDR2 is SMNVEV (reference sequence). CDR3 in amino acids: CASSGSGTWVETQYF. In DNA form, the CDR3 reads TGTGCCAGCAGTGGATCCGGGACATGGGTCGAGACCCAGTACTTC.